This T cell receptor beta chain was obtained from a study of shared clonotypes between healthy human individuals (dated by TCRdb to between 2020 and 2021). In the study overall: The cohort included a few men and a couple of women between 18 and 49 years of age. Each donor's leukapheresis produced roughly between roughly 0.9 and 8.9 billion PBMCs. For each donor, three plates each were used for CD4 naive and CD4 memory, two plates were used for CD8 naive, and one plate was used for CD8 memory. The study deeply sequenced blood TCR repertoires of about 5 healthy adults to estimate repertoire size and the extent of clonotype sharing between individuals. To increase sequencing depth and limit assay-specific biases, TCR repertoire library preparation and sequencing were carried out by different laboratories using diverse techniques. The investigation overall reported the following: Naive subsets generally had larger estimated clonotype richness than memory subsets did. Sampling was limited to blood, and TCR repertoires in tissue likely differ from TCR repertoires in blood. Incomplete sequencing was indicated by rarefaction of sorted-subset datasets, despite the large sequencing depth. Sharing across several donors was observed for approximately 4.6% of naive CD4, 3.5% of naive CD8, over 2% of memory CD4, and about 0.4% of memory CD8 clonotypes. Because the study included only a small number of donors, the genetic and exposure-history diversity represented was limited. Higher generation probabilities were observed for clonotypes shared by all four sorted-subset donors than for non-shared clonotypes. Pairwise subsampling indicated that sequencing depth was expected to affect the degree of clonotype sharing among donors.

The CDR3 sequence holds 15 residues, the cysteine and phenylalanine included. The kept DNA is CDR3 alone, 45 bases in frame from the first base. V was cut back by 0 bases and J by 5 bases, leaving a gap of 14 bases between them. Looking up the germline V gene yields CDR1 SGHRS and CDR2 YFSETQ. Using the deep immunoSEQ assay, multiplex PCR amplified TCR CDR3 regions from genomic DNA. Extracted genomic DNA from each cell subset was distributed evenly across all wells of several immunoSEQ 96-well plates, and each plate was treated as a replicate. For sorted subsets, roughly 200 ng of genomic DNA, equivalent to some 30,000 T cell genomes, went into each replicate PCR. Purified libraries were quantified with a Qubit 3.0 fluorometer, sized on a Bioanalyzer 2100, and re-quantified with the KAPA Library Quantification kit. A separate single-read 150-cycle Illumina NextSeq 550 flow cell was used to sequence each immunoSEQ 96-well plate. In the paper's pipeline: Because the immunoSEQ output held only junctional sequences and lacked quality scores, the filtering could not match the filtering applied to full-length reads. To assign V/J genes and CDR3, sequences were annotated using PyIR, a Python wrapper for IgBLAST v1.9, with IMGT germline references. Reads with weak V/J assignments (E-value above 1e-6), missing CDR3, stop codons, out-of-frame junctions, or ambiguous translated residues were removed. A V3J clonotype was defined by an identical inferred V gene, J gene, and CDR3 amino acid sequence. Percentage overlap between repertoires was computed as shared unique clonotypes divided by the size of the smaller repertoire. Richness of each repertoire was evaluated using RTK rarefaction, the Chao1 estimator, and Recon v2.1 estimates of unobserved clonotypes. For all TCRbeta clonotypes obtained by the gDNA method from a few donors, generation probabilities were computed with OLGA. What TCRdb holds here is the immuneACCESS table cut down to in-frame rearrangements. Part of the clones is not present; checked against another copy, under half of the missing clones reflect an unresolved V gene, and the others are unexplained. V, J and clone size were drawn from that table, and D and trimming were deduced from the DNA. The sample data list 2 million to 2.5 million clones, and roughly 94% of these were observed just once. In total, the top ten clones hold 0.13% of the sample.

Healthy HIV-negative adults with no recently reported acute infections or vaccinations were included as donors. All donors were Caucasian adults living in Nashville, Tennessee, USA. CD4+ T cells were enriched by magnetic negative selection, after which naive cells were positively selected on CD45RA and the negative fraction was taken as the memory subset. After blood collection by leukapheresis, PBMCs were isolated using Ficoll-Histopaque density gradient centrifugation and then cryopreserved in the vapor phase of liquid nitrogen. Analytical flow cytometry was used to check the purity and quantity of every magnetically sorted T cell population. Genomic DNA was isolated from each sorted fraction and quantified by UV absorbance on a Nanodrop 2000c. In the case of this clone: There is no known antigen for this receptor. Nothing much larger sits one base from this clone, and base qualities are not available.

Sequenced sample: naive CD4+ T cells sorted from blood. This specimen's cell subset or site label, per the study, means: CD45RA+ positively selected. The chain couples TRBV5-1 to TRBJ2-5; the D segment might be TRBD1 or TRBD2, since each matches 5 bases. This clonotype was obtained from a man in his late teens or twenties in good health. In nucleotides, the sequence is TGCGCCAGCAGCTTGGAGACGGGGCCCTCGGAGACCCAGTACTTC. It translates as CASSLETGPSETQYF.